This is a list of T cell receptor beta chains from one sample in a study of blood T cell repertoires in COVID-19. Method: immunoSEQ multiplex PCR; TCRdb's copy keeps in-frame clones and lacks some. The data contain 72,000 or so clones, about 80% of them singletons. The sample consisted of peripheral blood. The receptor set was obtained from an elderly man with active COVID-19. The CDR3 runs from the conserved cysteine through the conserved F or W. The order of the fields is clone size, D gene, J gene, V gene, CDR3 DNA, CDR3 protein. A D gene is named only where the DNA matches it firmly. Size tells how often a clone was seen (once, few, many) or the class of an expanded clone, and some rows leave it out.

>NA|NA|TRBJ1-2|TRBV7-8
TGTGCCAGCAGCCACGGACAGTATGGCTACACCTTC
CASSHGQYGYTF
>NA|NA|TRBJ1-1|TRBV10-3
TGTGCCATCAGCGGGACACTGAACACTGAAGCTTTCTTT
CAISGTLNTEAFF
>NA|TRBD2|TRBJ2-2|TRBV9
TGTGCCCGCAGCGGGCGGGGGGCGAACACCGGGGAGCTGTTTTTT
CARSGRGANTGELFF
>NA|NA|TRBJ2-1|TRBV7-7
TGTGCCAGCAGCTTAGCGGAGGCTAGCGCCACGGAGCAGTTCTTC
CASSLAEASATEQFF
>NA|TRBD2|TRBJ2-1|TRBV9
TGTGCCAGCAGCGTAACTGGCGGGAGCTACAATGAGCAGTTCTTC
CASSVTGGSYNEQFF
>NA|NA|TRBJ2-7|TRBV10-3
TGTGCCATCAGTGAGTCGACTGGTAGTGGGGAGCAGTACTTC
CAISESTGSGEQYF
>once|TRBD2|TRBJ2-7|TRBV7-2
TGTGCCAGCAGCTTACGGGCGGGAGTGAGTGGCGAGCAGTACTTC
CASSLRAGVSGEQYF
>few|TRBD2|TRBJ2-1|TRBV20-1
TGCAGTGCTAGTGGTCTAGCGGGAGCAGATGAGCAGTTCTTC
CSASGLAGADEQFF
>NA|NA|TRBJ1-3|TRBV27
TGTGCCAGCCGCCTAGGCGGCTCTGGAAACACCATATATTTT
CASRLGGSGNTIYF
>NA|TRBD1|TRBJ2-5|TRBV14
TGTGCCAGCAGCCAAGAGGGACAGGCCCTTAGAGTGGAGACCCAGTACTTC
CASSQEGQALRVETQYF
>once|NA|TRBJ1-4|TRBV25-1
TGTGCCAGCAACCGAGACAGTGAAAAACTGTTTTTT
CASNRDSEKLFF
>once|NA|TRBJ2-2|TRBV30
TGTGCCTGGAAAATTGCAGGGGTCGTGCAGAACACCGGGGAGCTGTTTTTT
CAWKIAGVVQNTGELFF
>NA|TRBD1|TRBJ1-6|TRBV6-6
TGTGCCAGCCGGGACAGGGAGAGTTCACCCCTCCACTTT
CASRDRESSPLHF
>NA|TRBD2|TRBJ2-1|TRBV12-5
TGTGCTAGTGGTTTGGGGCTAGCGGGAGGCAATGAGCAGTTCTTC
CASGLGLAGGNEQFF
>NA|NA|TRBJ1-6|TRBV6-2/TRBV6-3
TGTGCCAGCAGCCCTGGGCAGCTGAATTCACCCCTCCACTTT
CASSPGQLNSPLHF
>NA|NA|TRBJ2-1|TRBV28
TGTGCCAGCAGTTTGCGCTACAATGAGCAGTTCTTC
CASSLRYNEQFF
>NA|NA|TRBJ2-7|TRBV27
TGTGCCAGCAGTTTGCGACAGAGAGTGAGCGAGCAGTACTTC
CASSLRQRVSEQYF
>few|TRBD1|TRBJ1-6|TRBV25-1
TGTGCCAGCCGCCTAGGGACAGGGAATTCACCCCTCCACTTT
CASRLGTGNSPLHF
>once|TRBD1|TRBJ2-1|TRBV5-4
TGTGCCAGCAGTCCGGACAGGGACCCCTCCTACAATGAGCAGTTCTTC
CASSPDRDPSYNEQFF
>once|TRBD1|TRBJ1-1|TRBV6-5
TGTGCCAGCAGCCGACAGGGGGCCGGCACTGAAGCTTTCTTT
CASSRQGAGTEAFF
>NA|NA|TRBJ1-3|TRBV28
TGTGCCAGCAGTTTAATCCCCCCAGGCCTAAAGGGAAACACCATATATTTT
CASSLIPPGLKGNTIYF
>NA|NA|TRBJ2-6|TRBV27
TGTGCCAGCAGTTTGTCAGGGGCGAGTTCAGGGGCCAACGTCCTGACTTTC
CASSLSGASSGANVLTF
>NA|NA|TRBJ1-6|TRBV5-6
TGTGCCAGCAGCCACTCGGGGGTGGTTAATTCACCCCTCCACTTT
CASSHSGVVNSPLHF
>NA|TRBD1|TRBJ2-3|TRBV5-4
TGTGCCAGCAGCCGTCGGACAGGAGGTTCGGGTACGCAGTATTTT
CASSRRTGGSGTQYF
>NA|TRBD2|TRBJ2-5|TRBV7-2
TGTGCCAGCAGCTTTCAAGCGGGAGGGGTAGGGACCCAGTACTTC
CASSFQAGGVGTQYF
>once|NA|TRBJ2-7|TRBV23-1
TGCGCCAGCAGTCTCTGGTCCCTAGGGGGATACGAGCAGTACTTC
CASSLWSLGGYEQYF
>NA|TRBD1|TRBJ1-5|TRBV12-3/TRBV12-4
TGTGCCACCACAGGGGGTAGCAATCAGCCCCAGCATTTT
CATTGGSNQPQHF